Following are 3 T cell receptor beta chains from one sample sequenced in a study of T cell repertoires in cytomegalovirus infection. Antigens for these TCRs are unknown. MiXCR was run by TCRdb on the reads, yielding one entry per CDR3 protein. This sample yields some 800,000 distinct CDR3 sequences, of which just under 30% are seen a single time; approximately 14% belongs to the top ten. The sequencing here drew on cultured CD8+ T cells from PBMCs, taken from culture after CMV antigen stimulation. Receptors originate from a human donor in good health (CMV status not recorded). Some clones in this sample may be carry-over from other donors' samples.

The J gene is TRBJ2-7, the V gene TRBV19; tentatively, D is TRBD1 or TRBD2 (5 bases each). The CDR3 contains 14 residues. The germline V and J ends were trimmed by 5 bases and 6 bases, with 17 bases remaining between them. In germline, CDR1 is LNHDA, CDR2 SQIVND (reference sequence). The CDR3 DNA is TGTGCCAGTAGTTACGGGACGGAGGCTTCCGAGCAGTACTTC. It specifies CASSYGTEASEQYF.

This clonotype was observed many times. The rearrangement uses TRBV7-6 and TRBJ2-1; no clear D. The ends were cut back, 1 base at V and 0 bases at J, with 13 bases in the middle. Germline V lookup: CDR1 SGHVS, CDR2 FNYEAQ. The CDR3 runs 17 residues. The CDR3 DNA is TGTGCCAGCAGCTTAGTCCAGTCGCGGAGCTCCTACAATGAGCAGTTCTTC. Translating gives CASSLVQSRSSYNEQFF.

V and J are TRBV7-8 and TRBJ1-1; D is ambiguous. This CDR3 spans 15 amino acids. From germline, CDR1 is SGHVS and CDR2 FQNEAQ. Deletions cut 2 bases from V and 1 base from J, with 11 bases between. The CDR3 nucleotides read TGTGCCAGCAGCTTATTACAGAACGGGAACACTGAAGCTTTCTTT. Translation gives CASSLLQNGNTEAFF.